This T cell receptor (beta chain) comes out of a study of blood T cell repertoires in COVID-19. Study overall: There were acute and convalescent COVID-19 samples, and they came from the United States, Italy and Spain. In each case, the material was cDNA or gDNA derived from T cells, B-cell-depleted T cells, or PBMCs.

The length of the CDR3 is 20 residues. V lost 0 bases and J lost 0; bases outside the gene matches: 15. CDR1 and CDR2 (germline): SGDLS, YYNGEE. How the authors handled the data: Using reference gene primer amplification, nucleated cell counts were estimated. The assay was immunoSEQ multiplex PCR, and TCRdb's table has in-frame clones only and misses some. The DNA was the basis for D and trimming; V, J and clone size are from that table. There are around 150,000 clones in the sample; approximately 86% occur only once, and 0.99% lies in the top ten. The rearrangement joins TRBV9 to TRBJ2-1; 7 bases line up with TRBD2. The receptor was derived from a man in his late teens or twenties with acute or convalescent COVID-19. The sample taken for sequencing was peripheral blood. This chain's CDR3 is CASSVVGVGPGRGSYNEQFF. CDR3 DNA sequence: TGTGCCAGCAGCGTAGTGGGTGTCGGTCCGGGGAGGGGCTCCTACAATGAGCAGTTCTTC.